The sequence of this TCR beta chain was determined in a study of regulatory T cells in long-lasting Graves disease. Trimming at V came to 1 base and at J to 3 bases, leaving 14 bases not matched to a gene. Germline loops: CDR1 DFQATT, CDR2 SNEGSKA (reference sequence). The CDR3 spans 17 residues. Building the TCR beta libraries relied on iRepertoire HTBI primers, and CDR3 regions underwent Arm-PCR. TCRdb redid the calling of the multiplex PCR reads with MiXCR, one entry per CDR3 protein. The sample comprises around 500,000 distinct CDR3 sequences, under 25% of which are singletons, and roughly 8% rests with the top ten. In its sample, this clonotype was seen many times. Its matching antigen is unknown. The time point was: persistent/refractory GD, antithyroid drugs over 5 years with positive TRAb. The TCR library was made from RNA extracted from PBMCs. Broader study findings: Persistent patients had more shared public clonotypes (roughly 2,700) than new patients (about 970). Those with persistent Graves' had less TCR diversity than newly diagnosed patients.

Sequencing was performed on peripheral blood mononuclear cells (PBMCs), taken when the disease was refractory, from a patient treated with antithyroid drugs. The chain joins TRBV20-1 to TRBJ2-5, with 7 bases lining up with TRBD2. The receptor was isolated from a female donor with Graves disease. DNA of the CDR3: TGCAGTGCTAGAGGAACGATCGCAGCGGGGCCCAAAGAGACCCAGTACTTC. Protein: CSARGTIAAGPKETQYF.